This TCR beta chain was sequenced during a study of blood T cell repertoires in COVID-19. Study-level information: Acute-phase and convalescent COVID-19 samples originated in the United States, Italy and Spain. Nucleic acid was either cDNA or gDNA, and it came from T cells, B-cell-depleted T cells, or PBMCs.

The CDR3 has 16 residues. Germline V gene sequence: CDR1 SGHNT, CDR2 YYREEE (reference sequence). The junction had 5 bases not matched to a gene; V was cut back by 2 bases and J by 5 bases. Original handling: Cell counts per sample came from amplifying reference gene primers. Sequenced by immunoSEQ multiplex PCR; TCRdb stores in-frame clones only, minus some. V and J calls plus clone size are reproduced from that table; the DNA served to infer D and trimming. This sample has roughly 160,000 clones, with approximately 88% found just once. The sample taken for sequencing was peripheral blood. The sequence was obtained from a woman in her fifties or sixties who had recovered from COVID-19. The genes are TRBV5-4 and TRBJ2-3; 13 nucleotides match TRBD2. This CDR3 reads CASSFGLAGARDTQYF. The CDR3 nucleotides are TGTGCCAGCAGCTTCGGACTAGCGGGGGCAAGAGATACGCAGTATTTT.